These 15 T cell receptor beta chains came from one sample sequenced in a study of T cell responses to AZD1222 COVID-19 vaccine. Assay used: immunoSEQ multiplex PCR; TCRdb lists only in-frame clones, some missing. The table lists tens of thousands of clones, 70% to 90% of them singletons, with about 13% in the top ten. The sample was peripheral blood, taken on day 0 of AZD1222 vaccination. These receptor sequences come from an adult in good health.

V usage is TRBV2 and J usage is TRBJ1-1, with D maybe TRBD1 (6 bases). This CDR3 region has 17 residues. CDR1 and CDR2 (germline): SNHLY, FYNNEI. V was cut by 6 bases and J by 5 bases, with 25 bases left in between. CDR3 coding DNA: TGTGCCAGCAGAGGCGTGCGGCAGGGGAGTTTTGGTACTGAAGCTTTCTTT. Translated: CASRGVRQGSFGTEAFF.

This chain links TRBV6-2 or TRBV6-3 with TRBJ2-7, with 8 bases lining up with TRBD1. With 0 bases clipped from V and 0 bases from J, the junction kept 7 bases outside the gene matches. The CDR3 consists of 17 residues. Germline V gene lookup returns CDR1 MNHEY and CDR2 SVGEGT. The CDR3 here is CASSYSVWDRYSYEQYF. The CDR3, as DNA: TGTGCCAGCAGTTACTCGGTTTGGGACAGGTACTCCTACGAGCAGTACTTC.

This chain links TRBV5-1 with TRBJ1-2; a weak D match, TRBD1 (6 bases). The V end was cut by 4 bases, the J end by 6 bases, with 16 bases between. CDR1 and CDR2 from the germline V gene are SGHRS and YFSETQ. The CDR3 length is 14 residues. The CDR3: CASSHQQGGDGYTF. The CDR3 DNA follows: TGCGCCAGCAGCCACCAACAGGGAGGGGATGGCTACACCTTC.

DNA of the CDR3: TGTGCCAGCAAATTGGGGGGCCTCTCTGGAAACACCATATATTTT. This encodes CASKLGGLSGNTIYF. The rearrangement links TRBV6-5 to TRBJ1-3; maybe TRBD1 (6 bases). The CDR3 runs 15 residues. Germline V lookup: CDR1 MNHEY, CDR2 SVGAGI. V lost 7 bases to trimming and J lost 0 bases, with 13 bases between them.

The rearrangement joins TRBV29-1 to TRBJ1-5; a weak D match, TRBD1 (6 bases). The CDR3 runs to 14 residues. Trimming cost V 6 bases and J 4 bases, with 16 bases left between them. Germline V gene data show CDR1 as SQVTM and CDR2 as ANQGSEA. CDR3 in amino acids: CSVQENQGNQPQHF. The DNA for the CDR3 is TGCAGCGTCCAAGAGAACCAGGGGAATCAGCCCCAGCATTTT.

This chain links TRBV29-1 with TRBJ2-7; D uncertain. V dropped 3 bases and J dropped 0 bases, with 9 bases sitting between them. The germline V gene encodes CDR1 SQVTM and CDR2 ANQGSEA. The CDR3 extends over 13 amino acids. The CDR3 nucleotides read TGCAGCGTTGAGGCCGGTTTCTCCTACGAGCAGTACTTC. It is translated as CSVEAGFSYEQYF.

Note on this clone: This same CDR3 is encoded by further DNA sequences in the sample. The rearrangement links TRBV11-2 to TRBJ2-1, with D unclear. CDR1 and CDR2 (germline): SGHAT, FQNNGV. Trimming took off 0 bases at V and 6 bases at J, with 6 bases between the two ends. This CDR3 contains 13 residues. CDR3 bases: TGTGCCAGCAGCTTAGAGAGTTTCAATGAGCAGTTCTTC. Translated, it gives CASSLESFNEQFF.

The chain couples TRBV21-1 to TRBJ2-1. TRBV21-1 is assigned pseudogene status. The CDR3 spans 20 residues. The CDR3 loop is CASSKATRRKKGNRSNEQFF. The DNA for the CDR3 is TGTGCCAGCAGCAAAGCGACTCGAAGGAAAAAAGGGAATCGTAGCAATGAGCAGTTCTTC.

The table lists this clone with a few counts. The V gene is TRBV6-5, the J gene TRBJ1-2; D gene uncertain. Germline-derived CDR1 and CDR2 are MNHEY and SVGAGI. The ends were cut back, 6 bases at V and 4 bases at J, with 3 bases in the middle. The CDR3 runs 10 residues. The CDR3 region is CASRTYGYTF. CDR3 nucleotides: TGTGCCAGCAGAACCTATGGCTACACCTTC.

V usage is TRBV5-1 and J usage is TRBJ2-5, with 12 nucleotides matching TRBD2. V trimming: 4 bases; J trimming: 2 bases; junction bases outside the gene matches: 6. Germline lookup yields CDR1 SGHRS and CDR2 YFSETQ. The CDR3 covers 16 residues. The chain's CDR3 is CASSQVLAGGQETQYF. The CDR3 DNA reads as TGCGCCAGCAGCCAGGTACTAGCGGGGGGTCAAGAGACCCAGTACTTC.

The chain employs TRBV9 and TRBJ1-1, with unresolved D. Germline-derived CDR1 and CDR2 are SGDLS and YYNGEE. Between the trimmed V and J ends, which lost 1 base and 1 base, there was a span of 8 bases. The CDR3 extends over 14 amino acids. CDR3 sequence: CASSVNSGNTEAFF. DNA for the CDR3: TGTGCCAGCAGCGTAAACAGCGGGAACACTGAAGCTTTCTTT.

The chain couples TRBV5-1 to TRBJ1-2, with 7 bases aligning to TRBD1. This CDR3 is 12 amino acids long. Germline V gene sequence: CDR1 SGHRS, CDR2 YFSETQ. With 4 bases clipped from V and 7 bases from J, the junction kept 4 bases outside the gene matches. The DNA of the CDR3 is TGCGCCAGCAGCCCTGGGACAGTTGGCTACACCTTC. This gives the protein CASSPGTVGYTF.

This clone appeared a few times. This chain joins TRBV28 and TRBJ2-5, with 7 nucleotides matching TRBD2. Germline V gives CDR1 MDHEN, CDR2 SYDVKM. The V gene end was trimmed by 6 bases and the J gene end by 2 bases; junction bases not matched to a gene: 6. This CDR3 region has 14 residues. The CDR3 protein is CASRPGLQQETQYF. DNA for the CDR3: TGTGCCAGCAGGCCGGGACTACAACAAGAGACCCAGTACTTC. Looking up the rest from reference TRBV28 and TRBJ2-5 gives the full variable domain: DVKVTQSSRYLVKRTGEKVFLECVQDMDHENMFWYRQDPGLGLRLIYFSYDVKMKEKGDIPEGYSVSREKKERFSLILESASTNQTSMYLCASRPGLQQETQYFGPGTRLLVL.

The V gene is TRBV4-3, the J gene TRBJ1-3; D is perhaps TRBD1 (5 bases). This CDR3 is built from 14 residues. Looked up from germline, CDR1 is LGHNA and CDR2 is YSLEER. Trimming left V 3 bases short and J 4 bases short, with 10 bases between. For the CDR3, the DNA is TGCGCCAGCAGCCAGGCAGGGCCGGGAAACACCATATATTTT. It specifies CASSQAGPGNTIYF.

This chain joins TRBV6-2 or TRBV6-3 and TRBJ1-4, with D possibly being TRBD1 (6 bases). This CDR3 has 18 amino acids. Trimming took 0 bases from V and 6 from J, leaving 20 bases between them. Germline values: CDR1 MNHEY, CDR2 SVGEGT. The CDR3 region has the DNA TGTGCCAGCAGTTACTCGAGTAGGGGGGCCCGAGATCATGAAAAACTGTTTTTT. This encodes CASSYSSRGARDHEKLFF.